The 4 T cell receptor beta chains below come from one sample, sequenced in a study of cytomegalovirus exposure and HLA in healthy donors. This table comes from immunoSEQ multiplex PCR, and its TCRdb copy is limited to in-frame clones, with some not included. In the table there are about 150,000 clones, roughly 87% of which are singletons. Sequences were obtained from PBMCs. Receptors were obtained from a woman between 18 and 30 years old in good health and CMV-seropositive.

The V and J genes are TRBV5-4 and TRBJ1-1, with TRBD1 matching 9 bases. The CDR3 is made up of 12 amino acids. V dropped 4 bases and J dropped 7; count of bases not matched to a gene: 2. CDR1 and CDR2 (germline): SGHNT, YYREEE (reference sequence). CDR3 amino acids: CASSRDRDEAFF. CDR3 in DNA: TGTGCCAGCAGCAGGGACAGGGATGAAGCTTTCTTT.

The chain carries TRBV29-1 and TRBJ1-5; no definite D call. V was clipped by 5 bases and J by 1 base, with 6 bases between them. The CDR3 runs to 12 residues. The germline gives CDR1 SQVTM, CDR2 ANQGSEA. This CDR3 is CSVSESNQPQHF. CDR3 sequence (DNA): TGCAGCGTTAGCGAAAGCAATCAGCCCCAGCATTTT.

The chain is built from TRBV30 and TRBJ2-7, with D possibly matching TRBD2 (6 bases). Trimming took 2 bases from V and 4 from J, leaving 15 bases between them. Germline assignment: CDR1 GTSNPN and CDR2 SVGIG (reference sequence). The length of the CDR3 is 14 residues. The DNA for the CDR3 is TGTGCCTGGAGTTCCGGGGGTCCAACGTACGAGCAGTACTTC. It is translated as CAWSSGGPTYEQYF.

J is TRBJ1-1 and V is TRBV9; the D gene is possibly TRBD1 (5 bases). This CDR3 has 14 amino acids. Trimming removed 7 bases at V and 0 bases at J, with 13 bases between. Germline V gene data show CDR1 as SGDLS and CDR2 as YYNGEE. The DNA for the CDR3 is TGTGCCAGCTGTGAGACAGATATGAACACTGAAGCTTTCTTT. Amino acids: CASCETDMNTEAFF.